The rows below give T cell receptor beta chains drawn from one sample of a study of metastatic and nonmetastatic thyroid tumors. TCRdb reprocessed the PCR reads via MiXCR. The sample contains 30,000 to 45,000 clones, around a third of which appear only once. Input material: tumor tissue. These receptors originate from a female donor with papillary thyroid cancer or a benign thyroid nodule (not recorded which). Some clones in this sample may be carry-over from other donors' samples. The CDR3 runs from the conserved cysteine through the conserved F or W. The D gene is left open where the match is weak. Only some rows state a clone size, as once, few, many or a class for expanded clones.

once,TRBV30,TRBJ2-5,NA,CAWSLNGETQYF,TGTGCCTGGAGCTTAAATGGGGAGACCCAGTACTTC
few,TRBV20-1,TRBJ1-2,NA,CSASGFTGSDYGYTF,TGCAGTGCTAGTGGGTTTACAGGGTCGGACTATGGCTACACCTTC
NA,TRBV6-1,TRBJ1-2,NA,CASIGFNIGYGYTF,TGTGCCAGTATCGGTTTCAATATCGGCTATGGCTACACCTTC
NA,TRBV20-1,TRBJ2-7,TRBD2,CSARRSGGSYEQYF,TGCAGTGCAAGGAGAAGCGGGGGATCCTACGAGCAGTACTTC
NA,TRBV7-6,TRBJ2-3,NA,CASGADLVEDTQYF,TGTGCCAGCGGCGCGGATCTAGTCGAGGATACGCAGTATTTT
NA,TRBV18,TRBJ1-2,TRBD1,CASSPLNRGGGYTF,TGTGCCAGCTCACCTTTGAACAGGGGTGGTGGCTACACCTTC
few,TRBV28,TRBJ1-2,TRBD1,CASSLWGQGSYGYTF,TGTGCCAGCAGTTTATGGGGACAGGGGAGCTATGGCTACACCTTC
few,TRBV10-3,TRBJ1-2,NA,CAISGEGAKVHGYTF,TGTGCCATCAGTGGGGAGGGCGCAAAGGTCCATGGCTACACCTTC
NA,TRBV28,TRBJ2-5,NA,CASSLEGRETQYF,TGTGCCAGCAGTTTAGAGGGGCGGGAGACCCAGTACTTC
NA,TRBV15,TRBJ1-1,NA,CATSRDGTVNTEAFF,TGTGCCACCAGCAGGGATGGTACCGTGAACACTGAAGCTTTCTTT
NA,TRBV20-1,TRBJ1-5,TRBD1,CSAAPDRGDQPQHF,TGCAGTGCGGCCCCCGACAGGGGAGACCAGCCCCAGCATTTT
NA,TRBV12-3/TRBV12-4,TRBJ1-5,TRBD1,CANSRDRPQPQHF,TGTGCCAACAGTCGGGACAGGCCCCAGCCCCAGCATTTT
NA,TRBV20-1,TRBJ2-7,NA,CSAREFTYEQYF,TGCAGTGCTAGGGAATTCACCTACGAGCAGTACTTC
NA,TRBV20-1,TRBJ2-2,NA,CSARDSYREGTGELFF,TGCAGTGCTAGAGATTCATACAGGGAGGGCACCGGGGAGCTGTTTTTT
few,TRBV28,TRBJ1-5,NA,CASSPLSGGSNQPQHF,TGTGCCAGCAGTCCCCTTAGTGGCGGTAGCAATCAGCCCCAGCATTTT
NA,TRBV12-3/TRBV12-4,TRBJ1-4,NA,CASSSTGIFNEKLFF,TGTGCCAGCAGTTCTACAGGGATCTTTAATGAAAAACTGTTTTTT
NA,TRBV11-2,TRBJ2-6,NA,CASSTGQPNSGANVLTF,TGTGCCAGCAGTACCGGACAGCCCAACTCTGGGGCCAACGTCCTGACTTTC
few,TRBV6-1,TRBJ1-6,TRBD1,CASRATGTANSPLHF,TGTGCCAGCAGAGCGACCGGGACAGCTAATTCACCCCTCCACTTT
NA,TRBV20-1,TRBJ2-3,TRBD2,CSAIPLLAGALDTQYF,TGCAGTGCTATCCCGCTACTAGCGGGCGCGTTGGATACGCAGTATTTT
NA,TRBV4-2,TRBJ2-3,NA,CASSQPRVRADTQYF,TGTGCCAGCAGCCAACCCAGGGTGCGCGCAGATACGCAGTATTTT
few,TRBV7-2,TRBJ2-1,TRBD2,CASSLAGVYNEQFF,TGTGCCAGCAGCCTAGCGGGAGTCTACAATGAGCAGTTCTTC
NA,TRBV10-1,TRBJ2-3,NA,CASSEVLTDTQYF,TGCGCCAGCAGTGAGGTCTTGACAGATACGCAGTATTTT
few,TRBV6-1,TRBJ1-4,NA,CATVRARSEKLFF,TGTGCCACCGTCCGGGCGCGAAGCGAAAAACTGTTTTTT
NA,TRBV27,TRBJ1-1,NA,CASSLRDTLYTEAFF,TGTGCCAGCAGTTTACGGGACACCTTGTATACTGAAGCTTTCTTT
NA,TRBV20-1,TRBJ1-1,NA,CSARVDLWNTEAFF,TGCAGTGCTAGGGTGGACCTCTGGAACACTGAAGCTTTCTTT
NA,TRBV4-1,TRBJ2-7,TRBD2,CASSLREGPYEQYF,TGCGCCAGCAGCCTCCGGGAGGGTCCCTACGAGCAGTACTTC
NA,TRBV7-2,TRBJ1-4,TRBD1,CASSLAELGGVGEKLFF,TGTGCCAGCAGCTTAGCCGAACTAGGGGGCGTTGGTGAAAAACTGTTTTTT
few,TRBV30,TRBJ2-1,NA,CAWSLWGVSNEQFF,TGTGCCTGGAGTCTGTGGGGAGTAAGCAATGAGCAGTTCTTC
NA,TRBV20-1,TRBJ1-3,NA,CSARDGLSGNTIYF,TGCAGTGCTAGAGACGGCCTGTCTGGAAACACCATATATTTT
few,TRBV28,TRBJ2-7,TRBD2,CASSFASGSSEQYF,TGTGCCAGCAGTTTTGCTAGCGGGAGCTCCGAGCAGTACTTC
NA,TRBV28,TRBJ2-3,NA,CASGGSGRISTDTQYF,TGTGCCAGCGGGGGGTCGGGCCGGATTAGCACAGATACGCAGTATTTT
NA,TRBV6-1,TRBJ2-3,TRBD1,CASSKPDREVTDTQYF,TGTGCCAGCAGTAAACCTGACAGGGAAGTGACAGATACGCAGTATTTT
NA,TRBV24-1,TRBJ2-2,NA,CATSAVLGTGELFF,TGTGCCACCAGTGCCGTCCTCGGGACCGGGGAGCTGTTTTTT
NA,TRBV7-6,TRBJ2-5,TRBD1,CASSLVAGGLETQYF,TGTGCCAGCAGCTTAGTCGCAGGGGGTCTGGAGACCCAGTACTTC
many,TRBV6-1,TRBJ2-6,NA,CASRTGANVLTF,TGTGCCAGCCGAACAGGGGCCAACGTCCTGACTTTC
few,TRBV19,TRBJ1-5,NA,CASRSRQAINQPQHF,TGTGCCAGTAGGTCGCGGCAGGCGATCAATCAGCCCCAGCATTTT
NA,TRBV6-1,TRBJ2-3,NA,CASRGWGGGSTDTQYF,TGTGCCAGCAGGGGGTGGGGGGGCGGGAGCACAGATACGCAGTATTTT
few,TRBV7-2,TRBJ2-3,NA,CASSLATSSTDTQYF,TGTGCCAGCAGCTTAGCCACTAGCAGCACAGATACGCAGTATTTT
NA,TRBV30,TRBJ2-7,NA,CAWSARYEQYF,TGTGCCTGGAGTGCTAGATACGAGCAGTACTTC
few,TRBV24-1,TRBJ2-7,NA,CATSDPGHHTRGQYF,TGTGCCACCAGTGACCCGGGACACCATACACGGGGGCAGTACTTC
few,TRBV6-1,TRBJ2-1,TRBD1,CASSRQGDYNEQFF,TGTGCCAGCAGTCGACAGGGGGACTACAATGAGCAGTTCTTC
once,TRBV20-1,TRBJ2-1,TRBD2,CSARDSQGATSGGSHEQFF,TGCAGTGCTAGAGATTCGCAGGGGGCTACTAGCGGGGGTTCGCATGAGCAGTTCTTC
few,TRBV28,TRBJ2-7,NA,CASSSAGTDSYEQYF,TGTGCCAGCAGTTCCGCCGGGACGGATTCCTACGAGCAGTACTTC
NA,TRBV6-1,TRBJ2-1,NA,CASWTGNEQFF,TGTGCCAGCTGGACGGGGAATGAGCAGTTCTTC
few,TRBV6-1,TRBJ1-2,TRBD1,CASRGDSTNHGYTF,TGTGCCAGCAGGGGGGACAGTACTAACCATGGCTACACCTTC
few,TRBV28,TRBJ1-2,NA,CASSPGGVLGSGYTF,TGTGCCAGCAGTCCTGGAGGGGTGTTGGGCAGTGGCTACACCTTC
few,TRBV25-1,TRBJ1-1,NA,CASSESRGRTKAFF,TGTGCCAGCAGTGAATCCCGAGGACGGACTAAAGCTTTCTTT
NA,TRBV9,TRBJ2-1,NA,CASSISRSYNEQFF,TGTGCCAGCAGCATTAGCCGTTCCTACAATGAGCAGTTCTTC
NA,TRBV5-1,TRBJ2-1,TRBD2,CASSGLAGPYNEQFF,TGCGCCAGCAGCGGACTAGCGGGTCCATACAATGAGCAGTTCTTC
large,TRBV10-2,TRBJ1-6,NA,CASRFQSNSPLHF,TGCGCCAGCAGGTTCCAGAGTAATTCACCCCTCCACTTT
few,TRBV27,TRBJ2-2,NA,CASSLERPNTGELFF,TGTGCCAGCAGTTTGGAGCGCCCGAACACCGGGGAGCTGTTTTTT
NA,TRBV20-1,TRBJ2-3,NA,CSAEGTDTQYF,TGCAGTGCTGAGGGGACAGATACGCAGTATTTT
NA,TRBV5-1,TRBJ2-7,NA,CASSLLGDYEQYF,TGCGCCAGCAGCTTGTTAGGGGACTACGAGCAGTACTTC
NA,TRBV19,TRBJ2-1,TRBD2,CASSVTSVPHNEQFF,TGTGCCAGTAGTGTTACTAGCGTCCCCCACAATGAGCAGTTCTTC
many,TRBV30,TRBJ1-2,TRBD1,CAQRQGDNYGYTF,TGTGCCCAGCGCCAGGGGGATAACTATGGCTACACCTTC
few,TRBV10-3,TRBJ2-7,TRBD2,CAISESGLADYEQYF,TGTGCCATCAGTGAGTCTGGGCTAGCGGATTACGAGCAGTACTTC
NA,TRBV11-2,TRBJ1-2,NA,CASSVSGTVYGYTF,TGTGCCAGCAGCGTATCCGGGACGGTCTATGGCTACACCTTC
many,TRBV19,TRBJ2-7,NA,CASSIERSSYEQYF,TGTGCCAGTAGTATCGAAAGGTCATCCTACGAGCAGTACTTC
NA,TRBV28,TRBJ1-5,NA,CASSFERGARGNQPQHF,TGTGCCAGCAGTTTTGAGCGGGGGGCAAGGGGCAATCAGCCCCAGCATTTT